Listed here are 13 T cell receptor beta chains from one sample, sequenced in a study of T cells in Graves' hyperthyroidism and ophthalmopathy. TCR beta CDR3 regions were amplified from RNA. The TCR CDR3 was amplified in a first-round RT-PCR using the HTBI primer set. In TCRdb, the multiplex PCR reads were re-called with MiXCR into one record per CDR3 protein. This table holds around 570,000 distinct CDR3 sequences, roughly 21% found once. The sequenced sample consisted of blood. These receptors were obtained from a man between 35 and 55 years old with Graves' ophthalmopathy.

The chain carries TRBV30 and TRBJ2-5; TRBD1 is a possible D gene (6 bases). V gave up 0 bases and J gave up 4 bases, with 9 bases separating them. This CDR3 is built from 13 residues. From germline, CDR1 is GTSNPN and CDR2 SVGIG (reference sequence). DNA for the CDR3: TGTGCCTGGAGTGTAGGCAGGGGAGAGACCCAGTACTTC. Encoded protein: CAWSVGRGETQYF. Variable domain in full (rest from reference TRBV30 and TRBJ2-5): SQTIHQWPATLVQPVGSPLSLECTVEGTSNPNLYWYRQAAGRGLQLLFYSVGIGQISSEVPQNLSASRPQDRQFILSSKKLLLSDSGFYLCAWSVGRGETQYFGPGTRLLVL.

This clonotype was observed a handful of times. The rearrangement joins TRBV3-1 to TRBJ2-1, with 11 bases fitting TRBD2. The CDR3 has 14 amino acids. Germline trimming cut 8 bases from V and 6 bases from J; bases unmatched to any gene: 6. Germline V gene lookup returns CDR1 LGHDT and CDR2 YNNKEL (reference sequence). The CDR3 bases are TGTGCCAGCTCGGGACTAGCGGCTTTCAATGAGCAGTTCTTC. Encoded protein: CASSGLAAFNEQFF.

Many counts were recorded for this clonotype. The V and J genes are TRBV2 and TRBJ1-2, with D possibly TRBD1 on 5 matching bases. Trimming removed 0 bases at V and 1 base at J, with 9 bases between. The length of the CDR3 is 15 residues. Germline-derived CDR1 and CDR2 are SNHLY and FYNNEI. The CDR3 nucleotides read TGTGCCAGCAGTGAAGCGACAGCTAATAACTATGGCTACACCTTC. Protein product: CASSEATANNYGYTF. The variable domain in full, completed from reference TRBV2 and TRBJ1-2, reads EPEVTQTPSHQVTQMGQEVILRCVPISNHLYFYWYRQILGQKVEFLVSFYNNEISEKSEIFDDQFSVERPDGSNFTLKIRSTKLEDSAMYFCASSEATANNYGYTFGSGTRLTVV.

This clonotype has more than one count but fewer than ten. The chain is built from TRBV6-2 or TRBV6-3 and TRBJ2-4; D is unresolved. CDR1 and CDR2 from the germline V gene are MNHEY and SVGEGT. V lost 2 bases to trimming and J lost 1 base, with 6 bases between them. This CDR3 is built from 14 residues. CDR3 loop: CASSYVEAKNIQYF. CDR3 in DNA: TGTGCCAGCAGTTACGTTGAGGCCAAAAACATTCAGTACTTC.

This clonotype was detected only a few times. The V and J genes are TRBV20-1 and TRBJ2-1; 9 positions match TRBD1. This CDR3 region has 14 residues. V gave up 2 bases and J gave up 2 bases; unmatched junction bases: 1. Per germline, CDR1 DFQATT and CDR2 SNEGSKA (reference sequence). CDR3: CSARTGGPYNEQFF. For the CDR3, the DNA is TGCAGTGCTAGAACAGGGGGCCCCTACAATGAGCAGTTCTTC.

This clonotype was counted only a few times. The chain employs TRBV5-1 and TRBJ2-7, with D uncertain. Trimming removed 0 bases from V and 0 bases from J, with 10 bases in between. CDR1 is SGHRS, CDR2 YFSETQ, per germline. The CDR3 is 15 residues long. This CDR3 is CASSLGGPGSYEQYF. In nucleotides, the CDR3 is TGCGCCAGCAGCTTGGGTGGGCCAGGCTCCTACGAGCAGTACTTC.

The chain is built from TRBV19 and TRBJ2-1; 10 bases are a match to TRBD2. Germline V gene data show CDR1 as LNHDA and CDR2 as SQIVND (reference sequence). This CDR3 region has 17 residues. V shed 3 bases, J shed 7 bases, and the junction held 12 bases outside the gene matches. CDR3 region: CASSIWLTAGGVNEQFF. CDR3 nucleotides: TGTGCCAGTAGTATCTGGCTTACAGCGGGAGGGGTGAATGAGCAGTTCTTC.

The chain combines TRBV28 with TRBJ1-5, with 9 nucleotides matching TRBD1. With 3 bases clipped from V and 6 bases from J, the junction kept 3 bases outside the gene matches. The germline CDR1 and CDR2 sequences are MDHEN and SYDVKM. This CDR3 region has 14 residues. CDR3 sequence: CASSFTGGRQPQHF. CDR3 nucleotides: TGTGCCAGCAGTTTTACAGGGGGCCGTCAGCCCCAGCATTTT.

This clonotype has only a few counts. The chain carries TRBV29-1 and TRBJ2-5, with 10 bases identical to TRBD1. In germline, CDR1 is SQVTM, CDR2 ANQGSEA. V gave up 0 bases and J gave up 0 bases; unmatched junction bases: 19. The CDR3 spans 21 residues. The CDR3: CSVEDLPGPQTGGRYQETQYF. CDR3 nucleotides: TGCAGCGTTGAAGATCTTCCGGGTCCACAGACAGGGGGCAGGTACCAAGAGACCCAGTACTTC.

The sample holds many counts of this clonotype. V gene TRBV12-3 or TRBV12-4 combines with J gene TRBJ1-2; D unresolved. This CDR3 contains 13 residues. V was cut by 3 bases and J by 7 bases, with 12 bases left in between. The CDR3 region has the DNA TGTGCCAGCAGTTTTGCCCAGTCTGCTGGCTACACCTTC. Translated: CASSFAQSAGYTF.

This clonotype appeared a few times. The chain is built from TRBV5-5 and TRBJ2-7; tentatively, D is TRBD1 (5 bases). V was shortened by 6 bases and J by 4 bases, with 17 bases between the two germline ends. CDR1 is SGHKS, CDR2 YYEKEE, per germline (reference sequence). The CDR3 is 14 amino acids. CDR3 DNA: TGTGCCAGCACTCGGACGTGGGGCGTATACGAGCAGTACTTC. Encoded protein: CASTRTWGVYEQYF.

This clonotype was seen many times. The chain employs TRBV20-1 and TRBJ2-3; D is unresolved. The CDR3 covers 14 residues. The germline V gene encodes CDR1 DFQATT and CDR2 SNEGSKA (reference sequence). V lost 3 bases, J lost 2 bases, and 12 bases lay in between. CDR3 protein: CSASRTGYTDTQYF. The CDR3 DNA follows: TGCAGTGCTAGTAGGACCGGTTACACAGATACGCAGTATTTT.

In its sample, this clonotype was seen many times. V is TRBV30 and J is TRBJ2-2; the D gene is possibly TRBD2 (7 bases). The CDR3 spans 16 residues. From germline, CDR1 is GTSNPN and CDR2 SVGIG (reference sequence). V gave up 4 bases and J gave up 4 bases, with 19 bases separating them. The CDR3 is CAWKPRGGSGTGELFF. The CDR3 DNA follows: TGTGCCTGGAAGCCGAGGGGGGGAAGTGGCACCGGGGAGCTGTTTTTT.